This is a list of T cell receptor beta chains from one sample in a study of cytotoxic CD8 clonotypes in ibrutinib-treated CLL. This table comes from immunoSEQ multiplex PCR, and its TCRdb copy is limited to in-frame clones, with some not included. The sample carries more than 85,000 clones, over 60% recorded once. Sample: PBMCs, taken after 24 months of ibrutinib treatment. These receptors all stem from a human donor with chronic lymphocytic leukemia. The conserved cysteine and the conserved F or W are not part of the CDR3 here. Fields, in order: V gene, clone size, J gene, CDR3 protein. The size field is filled for only some rows; it gives once, few, many or a size class.

>TRBV7-3|-|TRBJ2-1
ASSPSGGLSHEQF
>TRBV5-1|-|TRBJ2-2
ASSLVAFRAGELF
>TRBV5-1|-|TRBJ2-7
ASSRGSYEQY
>TRBV28|-|TRBJ1-6
ASTPEGGSSYNSPLH
>TRBV28|-|TRBJ1-1
ASSIRVTEAF
>TRBV6-1|-|TRBJ1-4
ASSEGAGSNEKLF
>TRBV27|-|TRBJ1-1
ASSGNTEAF
>TRBV5-1|-|TRBJ2-7
ASSLPGPYEQY
>TRBV18|-|TRBJ1-1
ASSPLSAEAF
>TRBV14|-|TRBJ1-1
ASSQGGWGKGTEAF
>TRBV19|-|TRBJ2-7
ASSGAGGLYEQY
>TRBV6-1|-|TRBJ1-5
ASRPVSNQPQH
>TRBV27|-|TRBJ2-5
ASSFHWTSGQETQY
>TRBV29-1|-|TRBJ1-6
SVEDGRDSPLH
>TRBV6-1|-|TRBJ1-2
ASSVTGDGRSYT
>TRBV2|-|TRBJ2-5
ASSETGAGLQETQY
>TRBV7-6|-|TRBJ2-7
ASSPLPSGGAYEQY
>TRBV19|-|TRBJ1-5
ASTDMVGNQPQH
>TRBV19|-|TRBJ1-4
ASSISYRGREKLF
>TRBV5-1|-|TRBJ2-1
ASSLVSGRTHEQF
>TRBV7-7|-|TRBJ2-3
ASSWGTTSTDTQY
>TRBV10-2|-|TRBJ2-1
ASSLAGDGEQF
>TRBV11-2|-|TRBJ2-3
ASSVSSGGLEEGSDTQY
>TRBV5-8|-|TRBJ2-1
ASSPGTVSYNEQF
>TRBV18|-|TRBJ1-1
ASSPRTATEAF
>TRBV7-9|-|TRBJ1-5
ASSLGQGDWQPQH
>TRBV6-6|once|TRBJ2-7
ASSPTGGDYEQY
>TRBV7-8|-|TRBJ2-3
ASSPRDSTDTQY
>TRBV5-1|-|TRBJ2-5
ASSLAAGQGAKETQY
>TRBV9|-|TRBJ2-1
ASSVSNTYNEQF
>TRBV9|-|TRBJ1-3
ASSVNGFSGNTIY
>TRBV16|-|TRBJ2-1
ASSLPDRVGNEQF
>TRBV19|-|TRBJ1-5
ASSIIAGANQPQH
>TRBV6-1|-|TRBJ1-4
ASSRGTGVNEKLF
>TRBV5-5|-|TRBJ2-5
ASSTPTRETQY